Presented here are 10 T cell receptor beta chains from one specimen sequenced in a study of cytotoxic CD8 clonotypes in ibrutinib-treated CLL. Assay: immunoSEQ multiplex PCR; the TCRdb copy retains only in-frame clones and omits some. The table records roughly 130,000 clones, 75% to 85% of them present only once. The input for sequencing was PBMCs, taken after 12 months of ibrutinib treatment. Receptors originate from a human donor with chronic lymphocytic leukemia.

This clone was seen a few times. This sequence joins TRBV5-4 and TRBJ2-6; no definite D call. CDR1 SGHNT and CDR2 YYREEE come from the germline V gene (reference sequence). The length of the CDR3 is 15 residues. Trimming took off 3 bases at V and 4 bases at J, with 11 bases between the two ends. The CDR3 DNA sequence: TGTGCCAGCAGCTCGGCCACTACCGGGGCCAACGTCCTGACTTTC. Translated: CASSSATTGANVLTF.

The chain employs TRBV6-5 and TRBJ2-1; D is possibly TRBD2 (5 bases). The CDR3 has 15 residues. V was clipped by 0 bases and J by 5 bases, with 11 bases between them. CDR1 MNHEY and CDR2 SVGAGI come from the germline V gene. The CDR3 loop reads CASSYSRVRDNEQFF. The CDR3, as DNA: TGTGCCAGCAGTTACTCGAGGGTGAGGGACAATGAGCAGTTCTTC.

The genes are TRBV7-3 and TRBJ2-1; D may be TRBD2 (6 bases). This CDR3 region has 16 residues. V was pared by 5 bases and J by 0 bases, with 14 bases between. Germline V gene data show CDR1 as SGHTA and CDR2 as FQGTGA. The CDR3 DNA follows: TGTGCCAGCAGCAAAAGTGGGGGGAGCTCCTACAATGAGCAGTTCTTC. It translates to CASSKSGGSSYNEQFF.

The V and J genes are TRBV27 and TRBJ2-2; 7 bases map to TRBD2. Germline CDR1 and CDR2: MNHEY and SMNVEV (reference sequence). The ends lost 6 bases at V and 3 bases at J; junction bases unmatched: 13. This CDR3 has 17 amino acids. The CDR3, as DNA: TGTGCCAGCAGAACAATACTCCTAGCGGAACACACCGGGGAGCTGTTTTTT. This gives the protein CASRTILLAEHTGELFF.

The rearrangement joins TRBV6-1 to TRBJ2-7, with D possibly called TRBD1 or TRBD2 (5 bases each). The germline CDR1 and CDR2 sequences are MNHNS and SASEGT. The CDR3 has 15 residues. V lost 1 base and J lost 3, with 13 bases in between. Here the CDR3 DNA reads TGTGCCAGCAGTGAAGGAGGGGCCCGCCACTACGAGCAGTACTTC. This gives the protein CASSEGGARHYEQYF.

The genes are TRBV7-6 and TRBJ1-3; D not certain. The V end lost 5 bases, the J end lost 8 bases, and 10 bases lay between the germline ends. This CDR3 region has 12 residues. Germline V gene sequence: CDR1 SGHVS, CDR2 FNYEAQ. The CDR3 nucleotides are TGTGCCAGCAGCCCAACCCCGGACACCATATATTTT. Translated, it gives CASSPTPDTIYF.

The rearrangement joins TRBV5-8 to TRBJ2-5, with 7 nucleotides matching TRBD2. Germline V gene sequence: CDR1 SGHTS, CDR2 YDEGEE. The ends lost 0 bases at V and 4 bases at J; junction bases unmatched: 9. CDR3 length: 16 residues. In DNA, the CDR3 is TGTGCCAGCAGCTTGGCCGGCGGGAGTGGTCTAGAGACCCAGTACTTC. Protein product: CASSLAGGSGLETQYF.

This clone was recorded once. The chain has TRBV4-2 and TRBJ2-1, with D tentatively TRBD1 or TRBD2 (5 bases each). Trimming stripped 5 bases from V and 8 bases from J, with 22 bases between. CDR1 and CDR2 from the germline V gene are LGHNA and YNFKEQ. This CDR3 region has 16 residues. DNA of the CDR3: TGTGCCAGCAGCTTACAGGCGGGCCAGGGTATTGATGAGCAGTTCTTC. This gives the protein CASSLQAGQGIDEQFF.

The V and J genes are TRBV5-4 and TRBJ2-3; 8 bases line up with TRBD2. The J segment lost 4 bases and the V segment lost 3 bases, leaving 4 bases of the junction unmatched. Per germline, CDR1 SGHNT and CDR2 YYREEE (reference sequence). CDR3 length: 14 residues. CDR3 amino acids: CASSSRLAPDTQYF. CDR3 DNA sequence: TGTGCCAGCAGCTCCAGACTAGCGCCAGATACGCAGTATTTT.

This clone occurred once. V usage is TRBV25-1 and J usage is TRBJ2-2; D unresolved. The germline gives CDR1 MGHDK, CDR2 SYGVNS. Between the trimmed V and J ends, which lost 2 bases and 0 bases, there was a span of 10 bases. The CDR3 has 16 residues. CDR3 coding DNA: TGTGCCAGCAGTGAACTGTTAGGGCCGAACACCGGGGAGCTGTTTTTT. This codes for CASSELLGPNTGELFF.